A single T cell receptor (beta chain) is shown here with its context. Its antigen remains unknown. TCRdb fed the reads into MiXCR, producing one record per CDR3 protein. Of 600,000 to 700,000 distinct CDR3 sequences in the sample, 30% to 40% were seen once. CDR1 DFQATT and CDR2 SNEGSKA come from the germline V gene (reference sequence). The CDR3 has 15 amino acids. Trimming shortened V by 1 base and J by 5 bases, and 17 bases separated the two germline ends. The data were obtained in a study of T cell repertoires in cytomegalovirus infection. In the study overall: Recently identified HLA-C-restricted CMV epitopes and well-studied HLA-B-restricted CMV epitopes were used by the study. Matching HLA type and CMV infection were both indicated by public TCR beta signatures.

Study-wide results and limits: The ex vivo response showed dominance by HLA-C-restricted CMV-specific TCR beta clonotypes.

The starting material was cultured PBMCs, obtained from culture after CMV antigen stimulation. The chain joins TRBV20-1 to TRBJ1-2, with D tentatively TRBD1 (6 bases). The origin of this receptor is a human donor in good health (CMV status not recorded). Some clones in this sample may be carry-over from other donors' samples. The CDR3 region is CSARGGFGGTYGYTF. CDR3 nucleotides: TGCAGTGCTAGAGGCGGGTTCGGAGGGACATATGGCTACACCTTC.